The TCR beta chain described here comes from a study of OX40 agonist ivuxolimab in advanced cancers. Sequenced by immunoSEQ multiplex PCR; TCRdb stores in-frame clones only, minus some. The data show fewer than 45,000 clones, with 65% to 80% seen just once and approximately 20% held by the top ten. This clone was counted once. The specimen was CD4+ or CD8+ T cells sorted from blood, collected in a trial of the OX40 agonist ivuxolimab. This TCR was recovered from an adult with an advanced solid tumor such as melanoma, head and neck, liver or kidney cancer.

The CDR3 bases are TGCGCCAGCAGTGAGCCGCACACTAGCGGGCGGACAGATACGCAGTATTTT. Translation gives CASSEPHTSGRTDTQYF. The rearrangement uses TRBV10-2 and TRBJ2-3; 9 bases map to TRBD2. Germline assignment: CDR1 WSHSY and CDR2 SAAADI. The V gene end was trimmed by 2 bases and the J gene end by 3 bases; junction bases not matched to a gene: 9. The CDR3 consists of 17 residues.